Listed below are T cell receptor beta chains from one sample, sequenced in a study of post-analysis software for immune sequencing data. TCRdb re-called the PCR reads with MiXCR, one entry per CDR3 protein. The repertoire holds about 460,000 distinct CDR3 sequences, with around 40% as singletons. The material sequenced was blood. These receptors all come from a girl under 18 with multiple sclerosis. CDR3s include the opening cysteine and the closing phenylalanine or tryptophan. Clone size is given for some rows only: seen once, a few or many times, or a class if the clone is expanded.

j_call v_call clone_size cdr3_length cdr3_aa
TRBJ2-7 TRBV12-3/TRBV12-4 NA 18 CASSKRLAGGPFYGEQYF
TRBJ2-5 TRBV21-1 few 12 CASSKRPGEQYF
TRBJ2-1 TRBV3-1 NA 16 CASSPGWTSSYNEQFF
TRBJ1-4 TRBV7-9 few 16 CASSFHPEPPNEKLFF
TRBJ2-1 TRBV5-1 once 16 CASSKQAGGADNEQFF
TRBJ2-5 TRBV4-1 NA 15 CASSQTSGSGETQYF
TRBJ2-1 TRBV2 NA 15 CASSGFLAGVGEQFF
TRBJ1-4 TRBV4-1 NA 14 CASSSGQDDEKLFF
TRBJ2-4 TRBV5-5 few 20 CASSFTIPTTPAWAKNIQYF
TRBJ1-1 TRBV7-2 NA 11 CASGFHTEAFF
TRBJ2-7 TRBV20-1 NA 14 CSARDLDRGLEQYF
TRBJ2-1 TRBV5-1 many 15 CASSRGGSSYNEQFF
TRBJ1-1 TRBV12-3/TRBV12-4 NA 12 CASSLSALTAFF
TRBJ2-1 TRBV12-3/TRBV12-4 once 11 CASSLTREQFF
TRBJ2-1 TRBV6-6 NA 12 CASIRPDNEQFF
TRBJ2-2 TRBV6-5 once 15 CASTQGLAYTGELFF